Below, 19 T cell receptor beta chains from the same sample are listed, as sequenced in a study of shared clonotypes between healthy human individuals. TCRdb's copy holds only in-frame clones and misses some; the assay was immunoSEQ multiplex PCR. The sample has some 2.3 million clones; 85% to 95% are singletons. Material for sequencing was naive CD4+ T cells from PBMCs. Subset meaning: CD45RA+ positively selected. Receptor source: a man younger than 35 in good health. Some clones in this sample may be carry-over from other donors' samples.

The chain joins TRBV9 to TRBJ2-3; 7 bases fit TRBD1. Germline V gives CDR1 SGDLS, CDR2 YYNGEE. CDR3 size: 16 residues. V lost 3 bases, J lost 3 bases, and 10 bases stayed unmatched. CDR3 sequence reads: CASSAFVGTVTDTQYF. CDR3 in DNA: TGTGCCAGCAGCGCATTTGTGGGGACAGTTACAGATACGCAGTATTTT.

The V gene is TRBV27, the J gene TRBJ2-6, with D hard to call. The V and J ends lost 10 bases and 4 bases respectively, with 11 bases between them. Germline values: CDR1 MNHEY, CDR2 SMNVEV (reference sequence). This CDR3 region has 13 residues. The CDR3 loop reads CATGSMGANVLTF. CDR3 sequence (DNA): TGTGCCACCGGAAGTATGGGGGCCAACGTCCTGACTTTC.

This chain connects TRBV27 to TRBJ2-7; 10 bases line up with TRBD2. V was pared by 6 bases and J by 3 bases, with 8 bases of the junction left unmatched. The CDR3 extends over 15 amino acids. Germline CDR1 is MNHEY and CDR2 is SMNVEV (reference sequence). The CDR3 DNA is TGTGCCAGCAGGGGAAGGACTAGCGGAGGCTACGAGCAGTACTTC. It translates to CASRGRTSGGYEQYF.

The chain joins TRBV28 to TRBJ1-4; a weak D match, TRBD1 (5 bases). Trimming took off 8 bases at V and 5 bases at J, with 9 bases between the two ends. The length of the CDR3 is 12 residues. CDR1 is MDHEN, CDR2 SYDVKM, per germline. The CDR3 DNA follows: TGTGCCAGCCAGGGACTGAATGAAAAACTGTTTTTT. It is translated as CASQGLNEKLFF.

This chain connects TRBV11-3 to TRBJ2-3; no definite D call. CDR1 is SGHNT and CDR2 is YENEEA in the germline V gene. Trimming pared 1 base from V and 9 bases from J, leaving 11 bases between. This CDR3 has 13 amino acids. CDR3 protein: CASSLGVIGTQYF. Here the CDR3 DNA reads TGTGCCAGCAGCTTAGGAGTCATAGGCACGCAGTATTTT.

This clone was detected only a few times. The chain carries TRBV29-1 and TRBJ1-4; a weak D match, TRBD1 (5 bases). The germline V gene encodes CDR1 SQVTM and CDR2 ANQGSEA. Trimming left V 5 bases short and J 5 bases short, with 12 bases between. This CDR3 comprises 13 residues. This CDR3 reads CSVRGDGNEKLFF. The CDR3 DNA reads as TGCAGCGTTCGAGGGGACGGGAATGAAAAACTGTTTTTT.

CDR3 DNA: TGTGCCAGTAGTCCCGGACAGTCGGGAGGGCCCCAGCATTTT. Its translation is CASSPGQSGGPQHF. V usage is TRBV19 and J usage is TRBJ1-5; perhaps TRBD1 as D (6 bases). Germline-derived CDR1 and CDR2 are LNHDA and SQIVND (reference sequence). This CDR3 spans 14 amino acids. V was shortened by 5 bases and J by 9 bases, with 17 bases between the two germline ends.

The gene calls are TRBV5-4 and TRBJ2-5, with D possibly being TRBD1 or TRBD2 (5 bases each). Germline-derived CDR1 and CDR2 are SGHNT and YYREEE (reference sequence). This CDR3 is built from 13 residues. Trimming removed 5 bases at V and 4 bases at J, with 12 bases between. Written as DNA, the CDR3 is TGTGCCAGCAGTTATGAGAGGGGAGAGACCCAGTACTTC. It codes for CASSYERGETQYF.

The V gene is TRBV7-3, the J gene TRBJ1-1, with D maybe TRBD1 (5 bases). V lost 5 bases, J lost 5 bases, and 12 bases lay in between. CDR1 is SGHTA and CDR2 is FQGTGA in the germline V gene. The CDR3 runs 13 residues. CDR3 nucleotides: TGTGCCAGCAGCAGAGGGGCGCAAACTGAAGCTTTCTTT. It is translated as CASSRGAQTEAFF.

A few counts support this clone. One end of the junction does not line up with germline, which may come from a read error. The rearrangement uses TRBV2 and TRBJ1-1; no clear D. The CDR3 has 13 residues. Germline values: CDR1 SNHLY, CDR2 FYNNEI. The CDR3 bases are TGTGCCAGCAGAGAAGGTATTGGTCGAGGGGCTTTCTTT. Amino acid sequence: CASREGIGRGAFF. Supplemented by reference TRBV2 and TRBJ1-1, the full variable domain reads EPEVTQTPSHQVTQMGQEVILRCVPISNHLYFYWYRQILGQKVEFLVSFYNNEISEKSEIFDDQFSVERPDGSNFTLKIRSTKLEDSAMYFCASREGIGRGAFFGQGTRLTVV.

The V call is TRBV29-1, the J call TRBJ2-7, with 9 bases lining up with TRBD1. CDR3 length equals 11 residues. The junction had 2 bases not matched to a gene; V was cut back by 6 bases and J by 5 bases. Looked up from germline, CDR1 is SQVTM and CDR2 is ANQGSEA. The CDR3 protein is CSVDRGDEQYF. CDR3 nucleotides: TGCAGCGTGGACAGGGGAGACGAGCAGTACTTC.

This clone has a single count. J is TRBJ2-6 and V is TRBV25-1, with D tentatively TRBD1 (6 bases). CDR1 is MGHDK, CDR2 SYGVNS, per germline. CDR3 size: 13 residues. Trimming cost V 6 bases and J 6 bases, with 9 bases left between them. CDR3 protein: CASRTGVANVLTF. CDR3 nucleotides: TGTGCCAGCAGGACAGGTGTGGCCAACGTCCTGACTTTC. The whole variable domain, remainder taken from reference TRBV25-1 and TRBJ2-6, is EADIYQTPRYLVIGTGKKITLECSQTMGHDKMYWYQQDPGMELHLIHYSYGVNSTEKGDLSSESTVSRIRTEHFPLTLESARPSHTSQYLCASRTGVANVLTFGAGSRLTVL.

The CDR3 nucleotides are TGTGCCAGCAGGATGGACTCACAAGCCACAGATACGCAGTATTTT. As protein: CASRMDSQATDTQYF. The chain joins TRBV6-4 to TRBJ2-3; D may be TRBD2 (5 bases). The germline CDR1 and CDR2 sequences are MRHNA and SNTAGT. The CDR3 length is 15 residues. V lost 6 bases and J 2 bases, leaving 15 bases between the germline ends.

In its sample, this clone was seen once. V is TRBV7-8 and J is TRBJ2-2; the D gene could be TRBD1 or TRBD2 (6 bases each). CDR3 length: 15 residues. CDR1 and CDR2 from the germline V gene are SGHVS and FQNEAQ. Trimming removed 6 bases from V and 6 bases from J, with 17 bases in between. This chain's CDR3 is CASRAGQGTSGELFF. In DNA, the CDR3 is TGTGCCAGCAGGGCGGGGCAGGGGACCTCCGGGGAGCTGTTTTTT. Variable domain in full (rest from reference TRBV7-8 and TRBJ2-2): GAGVSQSPRYKVAKRGQDVALRCDPISGHVSLFWYQQALGQGPEFLTYFQNEAQLDKSGLPSDRFFAERPEGSVSTLKIQRTQQEDSAVYLCASRAGQGTSGELFFGEGSRLTVL.

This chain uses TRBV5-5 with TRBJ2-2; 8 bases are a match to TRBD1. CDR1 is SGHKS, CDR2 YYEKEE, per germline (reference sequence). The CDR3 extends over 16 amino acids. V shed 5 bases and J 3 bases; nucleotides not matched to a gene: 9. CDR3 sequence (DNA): TGTGCCAGCAGGTCGGGACAGGACAGATACACCGGGGAGCTGTTTTTT. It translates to CASRSGQDRYTGELFF.

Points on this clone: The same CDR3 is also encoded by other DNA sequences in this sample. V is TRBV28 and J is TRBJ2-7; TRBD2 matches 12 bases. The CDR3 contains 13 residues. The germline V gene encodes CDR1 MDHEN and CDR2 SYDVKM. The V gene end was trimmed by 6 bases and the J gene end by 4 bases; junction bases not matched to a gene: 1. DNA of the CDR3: TGTGCCAGCAGGACTAGCGGGAGTTACGAGCAGTACTTC. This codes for CASRTSGSYEQYF.

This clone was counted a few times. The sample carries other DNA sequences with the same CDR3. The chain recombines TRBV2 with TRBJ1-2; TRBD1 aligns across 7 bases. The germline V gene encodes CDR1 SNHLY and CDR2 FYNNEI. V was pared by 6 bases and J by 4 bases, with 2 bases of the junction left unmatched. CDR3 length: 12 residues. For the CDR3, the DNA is TGTGCCAGCAGGGGACAGACCTATGGCTACACCTTC. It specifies CASRGQTYGYTF.

CDR3 in amino acids: CASSFRKADPGNTIYF. CDR3 sequence (DNA): TGTGCCAGCAGCTTCAGAAAGGCGGATCCTGGAAACACCATATATTTT. J is TRBJ1-3 and V is TRBV7-9; D not certain. V lost 3 bases and J 2 bases, leaving 14 bases between the germline ends. The CDR3 covers 16 residues. Germline V gene lookup returns CDR1 SEHNR and CDR2 FQNEAQ (reference sequence).

This CDR3 reads CATRGGTGQGSTEAFF. The CDR3 nucleotides are TGTGCCACCAGAGGGGGAACGGGACAGGGAAGCACTGAAGCTTTCTTT. This chain connects TRBV15 to TRBJ1-1, with 9 bases that match TRBD1. In germline, CDR1 is LNHNV, CDR2 YYDKDF (reference sequence). The CDR3 has 16 amino acids. With 6 bases clipped from V and 4 bases from J, the junction kept 12 bases outside the gene matches.